Below, 9 T cell receptor beta chains from the same sample are listed, as sequenced in a study of beta chain features in type 1 diabetes. The authors reverse transcribed all of the isolated RNA, so sequencing captured expressed TCRB transcripts. Assay: immunoSEQ multiplex PCR; the TCRdb copy retains only in-frame clones and omits some. This table holds 400,000 to 550,000 clones, around 10% found once. The sequenced sample consisted of naive CD4+ T cells from blood. The receptors were gathered from a woman under 30 in good health.

The V gene is TRBV5-6, the J gene TRBJ1-5; TRBD1 agrees at 11 bases. Germline CDR1 reads SGHDT; CDR2 reads YYEEEE. After removal of 3 bases from V and 7 bases from J, the junction contained 6 bases not matched to a gene. This CDR3 contains 15 residues. The CDR3 reads CASSSGQGARQPQHF. The DNA for the CDR3 is TGTGCCAGCAGCTCAGGACAGGGGGCGCGGCAGCCCCAGCATTTT.

The CDR3 nucleotides read TGTGCCAGCTCAGATGACATGAACACTGAAGCTTTCTTT. Protein sequence: CASSDDMNTEAFF. The V and J genes are TRBV18 and TRBJ1-1; no clear D gene. The V end was cut by 5 bases, the J end by 0 bases, with 7 bases between. Germline V gene lookup returns CDR1 KGHSH and CDR2 LQKENI. This CDR3 region has 13 residues.

This clone came up a few times. The chain uses TRBV2 and TRBJ2-5; D is uncertain. In germline, CDR1 is SNHLY, CDR2 FYNNEI. V lost 4 bases to trimming and J lost 9 bases, with 15 bases between them. The CDR3 is made up of 13 amino acids. CDR3 loop: CASSARARRPQYF. The CDR3 DNA reads as TGTGCCAGCAGTGCACGGGCGAGGAGACCCCAGTACTTC.

This clone was seen more than once but under ten times. J is TRBJ2-1 and V is TRBV7-2; the D gene is possibly TRBD2 (6 bases). Germline CDR1 and CDR2: SGHTA and FQGNSA. There are 14 residues in the CDR3. V was pared by 3 bases and J by 7 bases, with 13 bases between. In nucleotides, the CDR3 is TGTGCCAGCAGCTTTTCGGGAGTTGGTAATGAGCAGTTCTTC. Translation gives CASSFSGVGNEQFF.

This clone was seen many times. This rearrangement joins TRBV14 to TRBJ2-1; D possibly corresponds to TRBD2 (5 bases). The germline V gene encodes CDR1 SGHDN and CDR2 FVKESK. The V end was cut by 3 bases, the J end by 11 bases, with 14 bases between. There are 13 residues in the CDR3. The CDR3 DNA is TGTGCCAGCAGCCACTCGGACGGACTCAAGCAGTTCTTC. Its protein product is CASSHSDGLKQFF.

The sample holds a few counts of this clone. This chain joins TRBV7-2 and TRBJ2-5; 7 positions agree with TRBD1. The CDR3 totals 17 residues. Per the germline V gene, CDR1 is SGHTA and CDR2 is FQGNSA. Trimming cost V 0 bases and J 0 bases; bases outside gene matches: 7. CDR3 coding DNA: TGTGCCAGCAGCTTAGCGAGGGACAGACCAGACCAAGAGACCCAGTACTTC. This encodes CASSLARDRPDQETQYF.

The chain carries TRBV10-3 and TRBJ2-7; no clear D gene. V dropped 2 bases and J dropped 3 bases, with 8 bases sitting between them. Germline CDR1 is ENHRY and CDR2 is SYGVKD. CDR3 length equals 13 residues. CDR3 loop: CAISERVDYEQYV. DNA of the CDR3: TGTGCCATCAGTGAGCGTGTCGACTACGAGCAGTACGTC.

To note about this clone: In the same sample, other DNA sequences code for this CDR3. The V and J genes are TRBV7-2 and TRBJ1-6; D is uncertain. This CDR3 contains 12 residues. Germline-derived CDR1 and CDR2 are SGHTA and FQGNSA. Trimming removed 1 base from V and 10 bases from J, with 5 bases in between. The CDR3 region has the DNA TGTGCCAGCAGCTTAGGAGGGTCACCCCTCCACTTT. Residues: CASSLGGSPLHF.

This clone was counted between two and nine times. The genes are TRBV7-9 and TRBJ2-1; D might be TRBD1 (6 bases). CDR3 length equals 13 residues. The V gene lost 6 bases and the J gene lost 4 bases, with 10 bases spanning the gap. The germline gives CDR1 SEHNR, CDR2 FQNEAQ (reference sequence). The CDR3 bases are TGTGCCAGCAGGCCAGGGGTTTACAATGAGCAGTTCTTC. This encodes CASRPGVYNEQFF. The variable domain in full, with the rest retrieved from reference TRBV7-9 and TRBJ2-1, is DTGVSQNPRHKITKRGQNVTFRCDPISEHNRLYWYRQTLGQGPEFLTYFQNEAQLEKSRLLSDRFSAERPKGSFSTLEIQRTEQGDSAMYLCASRPGVYNEQFFGPGTRLTVL.